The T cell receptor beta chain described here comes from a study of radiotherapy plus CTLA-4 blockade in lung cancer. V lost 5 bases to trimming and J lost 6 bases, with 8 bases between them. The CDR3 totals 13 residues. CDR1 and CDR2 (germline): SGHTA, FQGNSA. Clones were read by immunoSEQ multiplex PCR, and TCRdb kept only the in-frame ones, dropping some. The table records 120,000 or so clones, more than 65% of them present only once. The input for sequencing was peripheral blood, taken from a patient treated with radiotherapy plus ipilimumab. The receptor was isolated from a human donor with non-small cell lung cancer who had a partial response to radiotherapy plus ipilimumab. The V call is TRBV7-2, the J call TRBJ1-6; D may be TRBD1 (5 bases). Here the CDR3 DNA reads TGTGCCAGCAGCACAGGAGTTAATTCACCCCTCCACTTT. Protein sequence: CASSTGVNSPLHF.